What follows are 11 T cell receptor beta chains derived from one specimen sequenced in a study of blood T cell repertoires in COVID-19. Using immunoSEQ multiplex PCR, the repertoire was profiled, and TCRdb retains in-frame clones only, with some absent. The data show roughly 150,000 clones, about 83% seen once. Sequencing was done on a sample of peripheral blood. The source of these receptors is a woman in her 70s who had recovered from COVID-19.

This chain links TRBV6-5 with TRBJ1-2; the D is unclear. Trimming pared 6 bases from V and 4 bases from J, leaving 9 bases between. Germline values: CDR1 MNHEY, CDR2 SVGAGI. The CDR3 is made up of 12 amino acids. The DNA for the CDR3 is TGTGCCAGCAGGGGCCCAAGCTATGGCTACACCTTC. This gives the protein CASRGPSYGYTF.

The chain joins TRBV27 to TRBJ2-4; the D is unclear. V lost 3 bases to trimming and J lost 0 bases, with 9 bases between them. Germline CDR1 reads MNHEY; CDR2 reads SMNVEV (reference sequence). CDR3 size: 15 residues. This CDR3 reads CASSFGHLAKNIQYF. The CDR3 DNA sequence: TGTGCCAGCAGTTTCGGTCATCTAGCCAAAAACATTCAGTACTTC.

The rearrangement links TRBV4-2 to TRBJ2-1, with 7 bases fitting TRBD2. J was trimmed by 7 bases and V by 1 base; bases with no gene match: 7. The CDR3 runs to 15 residues. In germline, CDR1 is LGHNA, CDR2 YNFKEQ. The CDR3 coding sequence is TGTGCCAGCAGCCAAGGGGGGGAGGGCCGGAATGAGCAGTTCTTC. Translation: CASSQGGEGRNEQFF.

The chain links TRBV7-2 to TRBJ1-2; 7 bases are a match to TRBD1. V gave up 5 bases and J gave up 2 bases; unmatched junction bases: 2. The CDR3 sequence is 13 residues long. Germline CDR1 SGHTA, CDR2 FQGNSA. In DNA form, the CDR3 reads TGTGCCAGCAGCCGACAGGGCAACTATGGCTACACCTTC. As protein: CASSRQGNYGYTF.

The chain employs TRBV9 and TRBJ1-4; tentative D call: TRBD1 (6 bases). The CDR3 spans 14 residues. Germline V gene lookup returns CDR1 SGDLS and CDR2 YYNGEE. Trimming cost V 4 bases and J 4 bases, with 11 bases left between them. The CDR3, as DNA: TGTGCCAGCAGCCCGGGACAAATTAATGAAAAACTGTTTTTT. Its translation is CASSPGQINEKLFF. The full variable domain, its missing parts supplied by reference TRBV9 and TRBJ1-4, is DSGVTQTPKHLITATGQRVTLRCSPRSGDLSVYWYQQSLDQGLQFLIQYYNGEERAKGNILERFSAQQFPDLHSELNLSSLELGDSALYFCASSPGQINEKLFFGSGTQLSVL.

The chain combines TRBV3-1 (or the pseudogene TRBV3-2) with TRBJ2-2, with D possibly being TRBD2 (6 bases). V gave up 8 bases and J gave up 1 base, with 11 bases separating them. Germline loops: CDR1 LGHDT, CDR2 YNNKEL (reference sequence). This CDR3 spans 14 amino acids. The CDR3 nucleotides are TGTGCCAGCTCCGGGACTGGGAACACCGGGGAGCTGTTTTTT. Residues: CASSGTGNTGELFF.

The V gene is TRBV18, the J gene TRBJ2-2; D call uncertain. There are 16 residues in the CDR3. V was clipped by 1 base and J by 1 base, with 10 bases between them. Germline values: CDR1 KGHSH, CDR2 LQKENI. The CDR3 DNA reads as TGTGCCAGCTCACCACTCGCGACGGGGAACACCGGGGAGCTGTTTTTT. Its translation: CASSPLATGNTGELFF.

The chain combines TRBV11-2 with TRBJ1-2; the match to TRBD1 covers 7 bases. V was clipped by 5 bases and J by 2 bases; unmatched bases: 2. CDR1 SGHAT and CDR2 FQNNGV come from the germline V gene. The CDR3 sequence is 13 residues long. Written as DNA, the CDR3 is TGTGCCAGCAGCCCGGACAGGAACTATGGCTACACCTTC. It codes for CASSPDRNYGYTF.

The rearrangement joins TRBV19 to TRBJ1-2; 10 bases line up with TRBD1. V dropped 4 bases and J dropped 4; count of bases not matched to a gene: 0. The germline V gene has CDR1 LNHDA and CDR2 SQIVND (reference sequence). This CDR3 is 13 amino acids long. CDR3 DNA: TGTGCCAGTAGTAGACAGGGGGCCTATGGCTACACCTTC. It encodes CASSRQGAYGYTF. The whole variable domain, remainder taken from reference TRBV19 and TRBJ1-2, is DGGITQSPKYLFRKEGQNVTLSCEQNLNHDAMYWYRQDPGQGLRLIYYSQIVNDFQKGDIAEGYSVSREKKESFPLTVTSAQKNPTAFYLCASSRQGAYGYTFGSGTRLTVV.

V usage is TRBV25-1 and J usage is TRBJ1-6; D is perhaps TRBD1 (5 bases). Looked up from germline, CDR1 is MGHDK and CDR2 is SYGVNS. Deletions cut 6 bases from V and 3 bases from J, with 12 bases between. The CDR3 runs 15 residues. CDR3 nucleotides: TGTGCCAGCAGCCGGGGGTTCCTCTATAATTCACCCCTCCACTTT. Protein: CASSRGFLYNSPLHF.

CDR3 nucleotide sequence: TGTGCCAGCAGACCGAGCGGGAGCACAGATACGCAGTATTTT. Translating it yields CASRPSGSTDTQYF. The chain joins TRBV6-5 to TRBJ2-3; possible D gene TRBD2, 6 bases. Per the germline V gene, CDR1 is MNHEY and CDR2 is SVGAGI. The CDR3 is made up of 14 amino acids. With 6 bases removed from V and 0 bases from J, the gap between germline ends came to 10 bases.